These 26 T cell receptor beta chains came from one sample sequenced in a study of T cell responses to AZD1222 COVID-19 vaccine (dated by TCRdb to the early 2020s). The time point label, read with the paper, signifies: about 28 days (+/-7) after the second vaccine dose. The library was generated by the immunoSEQ multiplex PCR assay. TCRdb stores this immuneACCESS table with in-frame sequences only. Part of the clones is absent; in the studies checked, under half of the shortfall reflects unresolved V genes, and no reason is known for the rest. Here the sample has 250,000 to 300,000 clones; roughly 93% occur a single time. 0.5% to 0.7% of the sample is held by the ten biggest clonotypes. The sample in question was peripheral blood, obtained 28 days after the second AZD1222 dose. Receptor source: an adult who received the AZD1222 COVID-19 vaccine.

The CDR3 protein is CAISIEYSNQPQHF. For the CDR3, the DNA is TGTGCCATCAGTATAGAATATAGCAATCAGCCCCAGCATTTT. This rearrangement joins TRBV10-3 to TRBJ1-5; D not resolved. Germline CDR1 and CDR2: ENHRY and SYGVKD. V was clipped by 5 bases and J by 0 bases, with 8 bases between them. This CDR3 comprises 14 residues.

This chain links TRBV28 with TRBJ1-5; TRBD1 matches 10 bases. Germline V gene data show CDR1 as MDHEN and CDR2 as SYDVKM. The CDR3 contains 14 residues. J gave up 10 bases and V 7 bases, and 10 bases lay outside the gene matches. The CDR3 region is CASTPDRGYGPQHF. CDR3 DNA: TGTGCCAGCACCCCGGACAGGGGGTATGGTCCCCAGCATTTT.

The V and J genes are TRBV6-2 or TRBV6-3 and TRBJ1-1; TRBD1 agrees at 10 bases. The CDR3 runs 16 residues. Trimming cost V 5 bases and J 0 bases; bases outside gene matches: 6. Germline CDR1 and CDR2: MNHEY and SVGEGT. The CDR3 loop reads CASSKGQGTMNTEAFF. CDR3 DNA: TGTGCCAGCAGTAAGGGACAGGGGACCATGAACACTGAAGCTTTCTTT.

The chain carries TRBV20-1 and TRBJ2-1; 10 nucleotides match TRBD2. CDR1 is DFQATT, CDR2 SNEGSKA, per germline (reference sequence). Trimming took 3 bases from V and 4 from J; bases not matched to a gene: 9. The CDR3 covers 16 residues. CDR3 coding DNA: TGCAGTGCTAGTGGGCGGGCTAGCGGGAGATACAATGAGCAGTTCTTC. Its translation: CSASGRASGRYNEQFF.

The V call is TRBV19, the J call TRBJ2-3, with 14 bases fitting TRBD2. V dropped 2 bases and J dropped 6; count of bases not matched to a gene: 10. This CDR3 comprises 18 residues. The germline CDR1 and CDR2 sequences are LNHDA and SQIVND (reference sequence). The CDR3 is CASSIFPGLAGELDTQYF. CDR3 coding DNA: TGTGCCAGTAGTATATTCCCGGGACTAGCGGGAGAGTTGGATACGCAGTATTTT.

This chain links TRBV7-2 with TRBJ2-2, with D uncertain. Per the germline V gene, CDR1 is SGHTA and CDR2 is FQGNSA. V lost 2 bases, J lost 5 bases, and 15 bases lay in between. The length of the CDR3 is 16 residues. CDR3 DNA: TGTGCCAGCAGCTTATACCTAGGCTCGAGGACCGGGGAGCTGTTTTTT. It is translated as CASSLYLGSRTGELFF.

This sequence joins TRBV16 and TRBJ2-1; 9 bases agree with TRBD2. V lost 4 bases to trimming and J lost 2 bases; unmatched junction nucleotides: 6. Per the germline V gene, CDR1 is KGHSY and CDR2 is FQNENV. The CDR3 runs to 16 residues. This CDR3 reads CASSRSGRWTYNEQFF. CDR3 DNA sequence: TGTGCCAGCAGCCGTAGCGGGAGATGGACCTACAATGAGCAGTTCTTC.

The chain combines TRBV11-2 with TRBJ2-7; the match to TRBD1 covers 7 bases. This CDR3 has 17 amino acids. V was clipped by 1 base and J by 6 bases; unmatched bases: 15. CDR1 is SGHAT, CDR2 FQNNGV, per germline. The DNA of the CDR3 is TGTGCCAGCAGCTTAGTTAGGCACCCGGGACAGCAACCCGAGCAGTACTTC. Translation: CASSLVRHPGQQPEQYF.

The chain recombines TRBV9 with TRBJ2-7; 9 bases align to TRBD1. This CDR3 is built from 15 residues. In germline, CDR1 is SGDLS, CDR2 YYNGEE. V dropped 3 bases and J dropped 4; count of bases not matched to a gene: 8. The CDR3 here is CASSATGGGLYEQYF. The CDR3 DNA follows: TGTGCCAGCAGCGCAACAGGGGGCGGACTATACGAGCAGTACTTC.

The chain employs TRBV14 and TRBJ1-5; no reliable D call. With 3 bases removed from V and 3 bases from J, the gap between germline ends came to 9 bases. This CDR3 is built from 14 residues. The germline CDR1 and CDR2 sequences are SGHDN and FVKESK. CDR3 bases: TGTGCCAGCAGCCATTCAGGCAACAATCAGCCCCAGCATTTT. Its translation is CASSHSGNNQPQHF.

V is TRBV6-5 and J is TRBJ1-4; no clear D gene. Germline V gene sequence: CDR1 MNHEY, CDR2 SVGAGI. The CDR3 extends over 13 amino acids. Between the trimmed V and J ends, which lost 6 bases and 10 bases, there was a span of 15 bases. CDR3 amino acids: CASRLYLQGKLFF. The CDR3 nucleotides read TGTGCCAGCAGGCTATATCTTCAAGGAAAACTGTTTTTT.

This clone was recorded a few times. The chain recombines TRBV19 with TRBJ2-7; 8 bases agree with TRBD1. The CDR3 runs to 16 residues. J lost 0 bases, V lost 6 bases, and 10 bases had no gene match. CDR1 is LNHDA, CDR2 SQIVND, per germline (reference sequence). In DNA, the CDR3 is TGTGCCAGTAGCCTCCGGGACAGGTCGCGCTCCTACGAGCAGTACTTC. Its protein product is CASSLRDRSRSYEQYF.

V usage is TRBV11-1 and J usage is TRBJ1-2, with 8 positions matching TRBD1. The V gene's germline CDR1 is SGHAT and CDR2 FQDESV (reference sequence). This CDR3 is built from 14 residues. The V segment lost 7 bases and the J segment 0 bases; nucleotides outside the gene matches: 4. The CDR3 here is CASTPDRANYGYTF. The CDR3 coding sequence is TGTGCCAGCACCCCGGACAGGGCTAACTATGGCTACACCTTC.

The genes are TRBV6-5 and TRBJ1-2; 7 positions match TRBD1. The junction had 6 bases not matched to a gene; V was cut back by 8 bases and J by 3 bases. Germline assignment: CDR1 MNHEY and CDR2 SVGAGI. This CDR3 has 13 residues. CDR3 protein: CASGLTGDYGYTF. CDR3 DNA sequence: TGTGCCAGCGGGTTAACAGGGGACTATGGCTACACCTTC.

This clone has a single count. The rearrangement joins TRBV6-5 to TRBJ1-1; D not certain. V gave up 7 bases and J gave up 11 bases, with 17 bases separating them. The CDR3 length is 12 residues. The germline V gene has CDR1 MNHEY and CDR2 SVGAGI. This chain's CDR3 is CASTLRAGGAFF. CDR3 coding DNA: TGTGCCAGCACTCTGAGGGCAGGCGGTGCTTTCTTT.

The chain has TRBV6-5 and TRBJ2-7; no clear D. This CDR3 comprises 14 residues. Germline values: CDR1 MNHEY, CDR2 SVGAGI. Trimming took 6 bases from V and 2 from J, leaving 14 bases between them. CDR3 coding DNA: TGTGCCAGCAGAAATCGGAATCTAGCCTACGAGCAGTACTTC. It codes for CASRNRNLAYEQYF.

CDR3 nucleotide sequence: TGTGCCAGCAGGGAAGGGGGCCCCTACAATGAGCAGTTCTTC. Its protein product is CASREGGPYNEQFF. The genes are TRBV7-9 and TRBJ2-1; 7 nucleotides line up with TRBD1. CDR1 is SEHNR and CDR2 is FQNEAQ in the germline V gene (reference sequence). V was pared by 6 bases and J by 2 bases, with 4 bases of the junction left unmatched. This CDR3 has 14 amino acids.

The chain is built from TRBV2 and TRBJ1-5, with 9 bases matching TRBD1. The V gene end was trimmed by 5 bases and the J gene end by 5 bases; junction bases not matched to a gene: 4. CDR3 size: 14 residues. Germline values: CDR1 SNHLY, CDR2 FYNNEI. The CDR3 loop is CASSSRQGDQPQHF. As DNA, the CDR3 is TGTGCCAGCAGTTCGCGACAGGGGGATCAGCCCCAGCATTTT.

The gene calls are TRBV30 and TRBJ2-4, with 11 bases aligning to TRBD2. The CDR3 is 17 residues long. Looked up from germline, CDR1 is GTSNPN and CDR2 is SVGIG (reference sequence). V trimming: 0 bases; J trimming: 1 base; junction bases outside the gene matches: 5. CDR3 protein: CAWSVLAGASAKNIQYF. In DNA, the CDR3 is TGTGCCTGGAGTGTACTAGCGGGAGCATCCGCCAAAAACATTCAGTACTTC.

The gene calls are TRBV9 and TRBJ1-1; TRBD1 matches 8 bases. The CDR3 has 19 amino acids. Losses at the gene ends were 0 bases for V and 5 bases for J; bases not matched to a gene: 18. CDR1 and CDR2 from the germline V gene are SGDLS and YYNGEE. Written as DNA, the CDR3 is TGTGCCAGCAGCGTAGGGGCCCGGGTGGCAGGGGGCGTAGGGACTGAAGCTTTCTTT. It encodes CASSVGARVAGGVGTEAFF.

The rearrangement links TRBV24-1 to TRBJ1-2; no clear D gene. Trimming removed 4 bases at V and 2 bases at J, with 4 bases between. This CDR3 spans 12 amino acids. Germline V gives CDR1 KGHDR, CDR2 SFDVKD. CDR3 DNA sequence: TGTGCCACCAGTGACGGGAACTATGGCTACACCTTC. Translating it yields CATSDGNYGYTF.

The J gene is TRBJ2-7, the V gene TRBV6-1; 9 nucleotides agree with TRBD1. In germline, CDR1 is MNHNS, CDR2 SASEGT. This CDR3 is built from 13 residues. V lost 2 bases, J lost 6 bases, and 2 bases stayed unmatched. The CDR3 protein is CASSETTGGEQYF. In nucleotides, the CDR3 is TGTGCCAGCAGTGAAACGACAGGGGGCGAGCAGTACTTC.

The CDR3 sequence is CASRPPADTGKQYF. Written as DNA, the CDR3 is TGTGCCAGTAGGCCCCCCGCGGATACAGGGAAGCAGTACTTC. This chain uses TRBV19 with TRBJ2-7, with D tentatively TRBD1 (6 bases). There are 14 residues in the CDR3. Between the trimmed V and J ends, which lost 6 bases and 8 bases, there was a span of 20 bases. Germline-derived CDR1 and CDR2 are LNHDA and SQIVND (reference sequence).

Comment on this clone: Within the sample, other DNA sequences also encode this same CDR3. The chain is built from TRBV18 and TRBJ1-1; possibly TRBD1 for D (5 bases). The ends were cut back, 6 bases at V and 1 base at J, with 12 bases in the middle. The CDR3 extends over 14 amino acids. Germline assignment: CDR1 KGHSH and CDR2 LQKENI. CDR3 loop: CASSPGGGNTEAFF. In DNA form, the CDR3 reads TGTGCCAGCTCCCCCGGTGGGGGGAACACTGAAGCTTTCTTT.

The chain joins TRBV21-1 to TRBJ2-2; no check of the table's D call, TRBD1, against the DNA was made. TRBV21-1 corresponds to a pseudogene. The length of the CDR3 is 17 residues. The CDR3 bases are TGTGCCAGCAGCAAACGTCTTGGGACATCGAACACCGGGGAGCTGTTTTTT. Translating gives CASSKRLGTSNTGELFF.

The chain combines TRBV18 with TRBJ2-1; 9 bases align to TRBD2. The V gene end was trimmed by 1 base and the J gene end by 6 bases; junction bases not matched to a gene: 7. The CDR3 has 16 amino acids. Germline lookup yields CDR1 KGHSH and CDR2 LQKENI. The CDR3 region has the DNA TGTGCCAGCTCACCACGGGGACTAGCCGCCCTCAATGAGCAGTTCTTC. As protein: CASSPRGLAALNEQFF.